The next 9 T cell receptor beta chains were all read from a single sample in a study of blood T cell repertoires in COVID-19. Assay: immunoSEQ multiplex PCR; the TCRdb copy retains only in-frame clones and omits some. The sample has 120,000 or so clones, 65% to 80% seen once; the top ten hold 6% to 8%. Sequences were obtained from peripheral blood. Receptor source: a woman aged 55-70 years with acute or convalescent COVID-19.

The chain links TRBV7-9 to TRBJ1-1; 7 bases align to TRBD1. This CDR3 has 13 residues. Losses at the gene ends were 5 bases for V and 11 bases for J; bases not matched to a gene: 11. The germline CDR1 and CDR2 sequences are SEHNR and FQNEAQ (reference sequence). The DNA for the CDR3 is TGTGCCAGCAGCCTAGGACAGGCCCCTTTGGCTTTCTTT. Amino acid sequence: CASSLGQAPLAFF.

The J gene is TRBJ1-2, the V gene TRBV7-3, with a tentative D call TRBD1 (5 bases). The CDR3 sequence is 14 residues long. CDR1 and CDR2 from the germline V gene are SGHTA and FQGTGA. The germline V and J ends were trimmed by 2 bases and 3 bases, with 10 bases remaining between them. As DNA, the CDR3 is TGTGCCAGCAGCTTAGGGGGAGGAGACTATGGCTACACCTTC. Its protein product is CASSLGGGDYGYTF.

The CDR3 is CASARGTKGEKLFF. CDR3 in DNA: TGCGCCAGCGCTCGGGGGACGAAGGGTGAAAAACTGTTTTTT. The chain couples TRBV10-1 to TRBJ1-4, with TRBD1 as a possible D gene (5 bases). The CDR3 has 14 amino acids. V shed 8 bases and J shed 7 bases, with 17 bases lying between them. Germline assignment: CDR1 WNHNN and CDR2 SYGVQD (reference sequence).

This chain links TRBV19 with TRBJ2-5; TRBD2 might be the D (5 bases). This CDR3 comprises 13 residues. V was pared by 3 bases and J by 5 bases, with 10 bases between. Germline V CDR1 and CDR2: LNHDA, SQIVND (reference sequence). CDR3 amino acids: CASSISGYETQYF. The CDR3 DNA reads as TGTGCCAGTAGTATCTCGGGGTACGAGACCCAGTACTTC.

This clone appeared once. The J gene is TRBJ2-2, the V gene TRBV3-1 (or the pseudogene TRBV3-2); D gene uncertain. Looked up from germline, CDR1 is LGHDT and CDR2 is YNNKEL (reference sequence). This CDR3 is built from 13 residues. The V end was cut by 2 bases, the J end by 5 bases, with 6 bases between. The CDR3 region is CASSQTVTGELFF. The CDR3 nucleotides read TGTGCCAGCAGCCAAACAGTAACCGGGGAGCTGTTTTTT.

The J gene is TRBJ2-5, the V gene TRBV6-5; TRBD1 is a possible D gene (6 bases). Trimming cost V 4 bases and J 5 bases, with 17 bases left between them. The CDR3 contains 15 residues. Germline CDR1 MNHEY, CDR2 SVGAGI. The CDR3 reads CASSLKYRVSETQYF. The CDR3 nucleotides read TGTGCCAGCAGTTTAAAATACAGGGTCTCGGAGACCCAGTACTTC.

The chain recombines TRBV2 with TRBJ1-3; no reliable D call. Per the germline V gene, CDR1 is SNHLY and CDR2 is FYNNEI. V lost 4 bases and J 6 bases, leaving 7 bases between the germline ends. This CDR3 contains 12 residues. The CDR3 spells CASSVRENTIYF. The CDR3 nucleotides are TGTGCCAGCAGTGTACGGGAAAACACCATATATTTT. Based on the CDR3 plus reference TRBV2 and TRBJ1-3, the full variable domain is EPEVTQTPSHQVTQMGQEVILRCVPISNHLYFYWYRQILGQKVEFLVSFYNNEISEKSEIFDDQFSVERPDGSNFTLKIRSTKLEDSAMYFCASSVRENTIYFGEGSWLTVV.

J is TRBJ2-2 and V is TRBV19; 14 positions match TRBD2. The CDR3 consists of 15 residues. The J segment lost 5 bases and the V segment lost 9 bases, leaving 5 bases of the junction unmatched. Germline V CDR1 and CDR2: LNHDA, SQIVND (reference sequence). CDR3 DNA sequence: TGTGCCAGCCAGAGGACTAGCGGGGGGACCGGGGAGCTGTTTTTT. Translation gives CASQRTSGGTGELFF.

This clone turned up a few times. V usage is TRBV6-1 and J usage is TRBJ1-6; D not certain. V lost 3 bases and J 0 bases, leaving 9 bases between the germline ends. The CDR3 is made up of 16 amino acids. Germline CDR1 is MNHNS and CDR2 is SASEGT. The CDR3 nucleotides are TGTGCCAGCAGTGACAGTTACAACTCCTATAATTCACCCCTCCACTTT. It encodes CASSDSYNSYNSPLHF.